This is a list of T cell receptor beta chains from one sample in a study of blood T cell repertoires in COVID-19. TCRdb keeps only in-frame clones here, not all; method: immunoSEQ multiplex PCR. This table holds hundreds of thousands of clones, more than 70% found once. The material sequenced was peripheral blood. These receptor sequences come from a man aged 35-49 years with acute or convalescent COVID-19. Both conserved end residues are part of each CDR3. Each record gives: V gene, clone size, J gene, D gene, CDR3 DNA, CDR3 protein. D genes are given only for firm matches. Size values are once, few and many counts, or a class for expanded clones, and some rows have none.

v_call: TRBV28; clone_size: NA; j_call: TRBJ1-1; d_call: TRBD1; cdr3_nt: TGTGCCTGGGGGACAGAGAGAAACACTGAAGCTTTCTTT; cdr3_aa: CAWGTERNTEAFF
v_call: TRBV27; clone_size: NA; j_call: TRBJ1-2; d_call: TRBD1; cdr3_nt: TGTGCCAGCATGTCCGGGACAGGGGGCTACACCTTC; cdr3_aa: CASMSGTGGYTF
v_call: TRBV19; clone_size: NA; j_call: TRBJ1-1; d_call: TRBD1; cdr3_nt: TGTGCCAGTACCTGGACAGGGAACACTGAAGCTTTCTTT; cdr3_aa: CASTWTGNTEAFF
v_call: TRBV7-3; clone_size: NA; j_call: TRBJ2-3; d_call: NA; cdr3_nt: TGTGCCAGCAGCTTAGGGCCAGGAGGGCTAGATACGCAGTATTTT; cdr3_aa: CASSLGPGGLDTQYF
v_call: TRBV10-3; clone_size: few; j_call: TRBJ1-2; d_call: TRBD1; cdr3_nt: TGTGCCATCACCTTAGGACAGGGAGATGGCTACACCTTC; cdr3_aa: CAITLGQGDGYTF
v_call: TRBV5-5; clone_size: NA; j_call: TRBJ1-2; d_call: TRBD1; cdr3_nt: TGTGCCAGCAGCTTGGCCGAGGGGACAGGGTATGGCTACACCTTC; cdr3_aa: CASSLAEGTGYGYTF
v_call: TRBV3-1/TRBV3-2; clone_size: NA; j_call: TRBJ2-2; d_call: NA; cdr3_nt: TGTGCCAGCGGTCCAGGCGTGACCGGGGAGCTGTTTTTT; cdr3_aa: CASGPGVTGELFF
v_call: TRBV19; clone_size: NA; j_call: TRBJ2-1; d_call: NA; cdr3_nt: TGTGCCAGTAGTATAGGCGGAGGACTGGACGGTTTCGATGAGCAGTTCTTC; cdr3_aa: CASSIGGGLDGFDEQFF
v_call: TRBV4-1; clone_size: NA; j_call: TRBJ2-7; d_call: NA; cdr3_nt: TGCGCCAGCAGCCGGTCAGGGTCCCACGAGCAGTACTTC; cdr3_aa: CASSRSGSHEQYF
v_call: TRBV7-9; clone_size: NA; j_call: TRBJ2-2; d_call: NA; cdr3_nt: TGTGCCAGCAGGCGACAGGCCGACACCGGGGAGCTGTTTTTT; cdr3_aa: CASRRQADTGELFF
v_call: TRBV6-6; clone_size: NA; j_call: TRBJ1-5; d_call: NA; cdr3_nt: TGTGCCAGCAGTTTCAGGGGTCCCAGCAATCAGCCCCAGCATTTT; cdr3_aa: CASSFRGPSNQPQHF
v_call: TRBV6-5; clone_size: NA; j_call: TRBJ1-1; d_call: TRBD1; cdr3_nt: TGTGCCACCGAAGACAGGGGGCGCGGGAACACTGAAGCTTTCTTT; cdr3_aa: CATEDRGRGNTEAFF
v_call: TRBV11-2; clone_size: NA; j_call: TRBJ2-7; d_call: TRBD2; cdr3_nt: TGTGCCAGCAGCCTATCCGGGACTAGCGGGAGGCCGTTGTACTTC; cdr3_aa: CASSLSGTSGRPLYF
v_call: TRBV3-1/TRBV3-2; clone_size: NA; j_call: TRBJ2-1; d_call: TRBD2; cdr3_nt: TGTGCCAGCAGCCAAGAGGAACTAGCGGGGTCCTACAATGAGCAGTTCTTC; cdr3_aa: CASSQEELAGSYNEQFF
v_call: TRBV10-3; clone_size: NA; j_call: TRBJ2-1; d_call: TRBD2; cdr3_nt: TGTGCCATCAGTGAATGGACTAGCGGGGGGGCGAATGAGCAGTTCTTC; cdr3_aa: CAISEWTSGGANEQFF
v_call: TRBV27; clone_size: NA; j_call: TRBJ1-6; d_call: NA; cdr3_nt: TGTGCCACCCGGGGGGGTGGCAGGGGTAATTCACCCCTCCACTTT; cdr3_aa: CATRGGGRGNSPLHF
v_call: TRBV19; clone_size: NA; j_call: TRBJ2-2; d_call: NA; cdr3_nt: TGTGCCAGTAGTACGGCAGGGGCGAACACCGGGGAGCTGTTTTTT; cdr3_aa: CASSTAGANTGELFF
v_call: TRBV5-4; clone_size: once; j_call: TRBJ1-1; d_call: NA; cdr3_nt: TGTGCCAGCAGCTCGCTCCTACCGAACACTGAAGCTTTCTTT; cdr3_aa: CASSSLLPNTEAFF
v_call: TRBV19; clone_size: NA; j_call: TRBJ1-6; d_call: NA; cdr3_nt: TGTGCCAGTAGCACCGACAGGTCTGGGGCACCCCTCCACTTT; cdr3_aa: CASSTDRSGAPLHF
v_call: TRBV10-3; clone_size: NA; j_call: TRBJ1-1; d_call: NA; cdr3_nt: TGTGCCATCAGTGAGTCTCGACGGAGGAACACTGAAGCTTTCTTT; cdr3_aa: CAISESRRRNTEAFF
v_call: TRBV6-5; clone_size: NA; j_call: TRBJ1-5; d_call: NA; cdr3_nt: TGTGCCAGCATGAGGGTTGGGTATAGCAATCAGCCCCAGCATTTT; cdr3_aa: CASMRVGYSNQPQHF
v_call: TRBV7-6; clone_size: NA; j_call: TRBJ1-4; d_call: NA; cdr3_nt: TGTGCCAGCAGCTTAGATTCCGGGGGTAATGAAAAACTGTTTTTT; cdr3_aa: CASSLDSGGNEKLFF
v_call: TRBV6-5; clone_size: NA; j_call: TRBJ2-1; d_call: TRBD2; cdr3_nt: TGTGCCAGCCGCGGGGGGAGCTCCTACAATGAGCAGTTCTTC; cdr3_aa: CASRGGSSYNEQFF
v_call: TRBV5-1; clone_size: NA; j_call: TRBJ1-1; d_call: NA; cdr3_nt: TGCGCCAGCAGGATGCCAGGGCCGAACACTGAAGCTTTCTTT; cdr3_aa: CASRMPGPNTEAFF
v_call: TRBV5-4; clone_size: once; j_call: TRBJ1-5; d_call: NA; cdr3_nt: TGTGCCAGCAGCTTGGATGGAGGGTTGGGCAATCAGCCCCAGCATTTT; cdr3_aa: CASSLDGGLGNQPQHF
v_call: TRBV27; clone_size: few; j_call: TRBJ2-5; d_call: NA; cdr3_nt: TGTGCCAGCAGTTTAAACTGGGAGCAAGAGACCCAGTACTTC; cdr3_aa: CASSLNWEQETQYF
v_call: TRBV7-2; clone_size: NA; j_call: TRBJ2-7; d_call: NA; cdr3_nt: TGTGCCAGCAGCTTAGGCAGGGCAAACTACGAGCAGTACTTC; cdr3_aa: CASSLGRANYEQYF
v_call: TRBV5-5; clone_size: NA; j_call: TRBJ1-6; d_call: TRBD1; cdr3_nt: TGTGCCAGCAGCTTTGGGACAGGGGCTGGGACCCTCCACTTT; cdr3_aa: CASSFGTGAGTLHF
v_call: TRBV19; clone_size: NA; j_call: TRBJ2-1; d_call: NA; cdr3_nt: TGTGCCAGTAGTCCCAGCGGGCTCGACTACAATGAGCAGTTCTTC; cdr3_aa: CASSPSGLDYNEQFF
v_call: TRBV14; clone_size: once; j_call: TRBJ2-5; d_call: NA; cdr3_nt: TGTGCCAGCAGCCACCAAAGTCAGGGGACCCAGTACTTC; cdr3_aa: CASSHQSQGTQYF
v_call: TRBV12-5; clone_size: NA; j_call: TRBJ2-7; d_call: NA; cdr3_nt: TGTGCTAGTGCCGTAAGCGGAGGCGTCTCCTACGAGCAGTACTTC; cdr3_aa: CASAVSGGVSYEQYF
v_call: TRBV27; clone_size: once; j_call: TRBJ1-6; d_call: TRBD1; cdr3_nt: TGTGCCAGCAGCTACGGACAGGTGGGAATTTCACCCCTCCACTTT; cdr3_aa: CASSYGQVGISPLHF